A selection of T cell receptor beta chains follows, all from one sample in a study of technical replicates of blood from several donors. TCRdb's table, derived via immunoSEQ multiplex PCR, lists solely in-frame clones and lacks some. The sample has some 98,000 clones; approximately 94% are singletons. Material: T cells isolated from PBMCs. The receptors stem from a human donor in good health. Each CDR3 is given with its conserved first and last residue. Each record gives: CDR3 DNA, CDR3 protein, V gene, J gene, clone size, D gene. A D gene is named only where the DNA matches it firmly. Clone size is stated in some rows and not others, as once, few, many or a class when expanded.

TGCGCCAGCAGCTTATCCAGGGTAGTAGGTGAAAAACTGTTTTTT	CASSLSRVVGEKLFF	TRBV5-1	TRBJ1-4	.	.
TGCGCCAGCAGCTTAGAGGGTTCAGAGACCCAGTACTTC	CASSLEGSETQYF	TRBV5-1	TRBJ2-5	.	.
TGTGCCAGCAGCTATGACAGGAGTGTCTCTGGAAACACCATATATTTT	CASSYDRSVSGNTIYF	TRBV11-1	TRBJ1-3	.	.
TGTGCCATCAGTGAATTGCCAGGGGGAAACACTGAAGCTTTCTTT	CAISELPGGNTEAFF	TRBV10-3	TRBJ1-1	.	TRBD1
TGTGCCAGCAGGTCCAGGAGGGGGGGGAACACTGAAGCTTTCTTT	CASRSRRGGNTEAFF	TRBV6-1	TRBJ1-1	.	.
TGTGCCAGCAGCTCACGCTACGGCGGATCCTACAATGAGCAGTTCTTC	CASSSRYGGSYNEQFF	TRBV7-9	TRBJ2-1	.	.
TGCGCCAGCAGGGGGATCGTAACGGAGGGCGACCCTAGCACAGATACGCAGTATTTT	CASRGIVTEGDPSTDTQYF	TRBV4-1	TRBJ2-3	.	.
TGTGCCAGCAATCCTTACGGGGGGGACTACGAGCAGTACTTC	CASNPYGGDYEQYF	TRBV7-2	TRBJ2-7	.	TRBD2
TGTGCCTGGAGTCTTCTAACTTCAAAAGCGCCCCAGCATTTT	CAWSLLTSKAPQHF	TRBV30	TRBJ1-5	once	.
TGCGCCAGCAGCTTAGCGGGAGTCGACACAGATACGCAGTATTTT	CASSLAGVDTDTQYF	TRBV5-1	TRBJ2-3	.	TRBD2
TGTGCCAGCAGCTTGGGAGGGAGCGGGAGGGGCTATGAGCAGTTCTTC	CASSLGGSGRGYEQFF	TRBV5-6	TRBJ2-1	.	TRBD2
TGTGCCAGCAGCCCCGCGGGACAGGGGGCGGCCGGGGAGCTGTTTTTT	CASSPAGQGAAGELFF	TRBV5-8	TRBJ2-2	.	TRBD1
TGCGCCAGCAGCCGGACTTCGGACACCATATATTTT	CASSRTSDTIYF	TRBV4-1	TRBJ1-3	.	.
TGTGCCAGCACCGGGACAGTCGCCCGGTACGAGCAGTACTTC	CASTGTVARYEQYF	TRBV6-1	TRBJ2-7	.	TRBD1
TGTGCCAGCAGCTTGCCGGGCGGGTACGAGCAGTACTTC	CASSLPGGYEQYF	TRBV7-9	TRBJ2-7	once	.
TGTGCCAGCAGCTTAGGTCCAGGGGGAAGCAATCAGCCCCAGCATTTT	CASSLGPGGSNQPQHF	TRBV11-2	TRBJ1-5	.	TRBD1
TGCAGTGCTAAGGGGGAGAAGGGAAAGTTCTTC	CSAKGEKGKFF	TRBV20-1	TRBJ2-1	.	.
TGTGCCAGCAGTTATACACCCTCCGGACACCACGAGCAGTACTTC	CASSYTPSGHHEQYF	TRBV25-1	TRBJ2-7	.	.
TGTGCCAGCTCACCACTTCCAGGGGGCGAGAACTATGGCTACACCTTC	CASSPLPGGENYGYTF	TRBV18	TRBJ1-2	.	TRBD1
TGTGCCTGGACCCGGGACAGCGCGTCCTACGAGCAGTACTTC	CAWTRDSASYEQYF	TRBV30	TRBJ2-7	.	TRBD1
TGTGCCAGCAGCTTAGAGGACAGCAACACTGAAGCTTTCTTT	CASSLEDSNTEAFF	TRBV7-9	TRBJ1-1	few	.
TGTGCCAGCAGCTCTGGACAGACTGCCGGAGAGACCCAGTACTTC	CASSSGQTAGETQYF	TRBV5-8	TRBJ2-5	.	.
TGTGCCAGCAGCCAAGTGATCCGGGAGCCGGGCGAGCAGTACTTC	CASSQVIREPGEQYF	TRBV4-2	TRBJ2-7	.	.
TGTGCCAGCAGCCAAGTAACAGGATGGCTGTTTTTT	CASSQVTGWLFF	TRBV14	TRBJ2-2	.	.
TGTGCCAGCAGTTTATCGCTATCCCAGCCCCAGCATTTT	CASSLSLSQPQHF	TRBV27	TRBJ1-5	.	.
TGTGCCAGCCAGGAGAACACTGAAGCTTTCTTT	CASQENTEAFF	TRBV2	TRBJ1-1	.	.
TGTGCCAGCAGCCCCGACAGTTCTGATAGCAATCAGCCCCAGCATTTT	CASSPDSSDSNQPQHF	TRBV11-2	TRBJ1-5	.	.
TGTGCCAGCAGCGCCGGACAGGCCAACACTGAAGCTTTCTTT	CASSAGQANTEAFF	TRBV6-1	TRBJ1-1	.	TRBD1
TGTGCCAGCACGTTAGCGGGGGTCACCTACGAGCAGTACTTC	CASTLAGVTYEQYF	TRBV6-1	TRBJ2-7	.	TRBD2
TGTGCCAGCAGCGTAGTAGCAGACGACCAAGAGACCCAGTACTTC	CASSVVADDQETQYF	TRBV9	TRBJ2-5	.	.
TGTGCCAGCAAGGATGGGAGCTCCTATAATTCACCCCTCCACTTT	CASKDGSSYNSPLHF	TRBV5-4	TRBJ1-6	.	.
TGCGCCAGCAGCTTGGGAGGGACTAGCGGGGACAATGAGCAGTTCTTC	CASSLGGTSGDNEQFF	TRBV5-1	TRBJ2-1	.	TRBD2
TGTGCCAGCAGCTTACCTACGGAACTGTTTTTT	CASSLPTELFF	TRBV11-3	TRBJ1-4	.	.
TGTGCCAGCAGCTTATGGACTAGCGCTACCGGGGAGCTGTTTTTT	CASSLWTSATGELFF	TRBV11-2	TRBJ2-2	once	TRBD2
TGCAGCGTCAACCGGGACAGGGTCGGAGCGGGGGGCTACACCTTC	CSVNRDRVGAGGYTF	TRBV29-1	TRBJ1-2	.	TRBD1
TGTGCCAGCAGCCTTGGGCATCGGACCGGGGAGCTGTTTTTT	CASSLGHRTGELFF	TRBV7-3	TRBJ2-2	.	.
TGCAGCAGTAAGGGAGACACTGAAGCTTTCTTT	CSSKGDTEAFF	TRBV29-1	TRBJ1-1	few	.